This record concerns one T cell receptor (beta chain) sequence. The junction differs from germline at one of its ends, possibly a read error. The entry originates in a study of T-cell reconstitution after alpha-beta-depleted transplantation in children. Germline V lookup: CDR1 LGHNA, CDR2 YNFKEQ. The CDR3 loop spans 16 amino acids. During its preparation, the TCRbeta library received unique molecular identifiers. TCRdb re-called the PCR reads through MiXCR, storing one row per CDR3 protein. The data hold hundreds of thousands of distinct CDR3 sequences, with about an eighth observed a single time. The source was PBMCs, collected before TCRalphabeta/CD19-depleted stem cell transplant. The receptor was isolated from a girl aged 2 to 9 with congenital amegakaryocytic thrombocytopenia, due to receive a stem cell transplant. This chain connects TRBV4-2 to TRBJ2-7; possibly TRBD2 for D (6 bases). The CDR3 DNA reads TGTGCCAGCAGCCAAGATTACCCGGGACTCTCCTCCGAGCAGTACTTC. This codes for CASSQDYPGLSSEQYF.